What follows are 21 T cell receptor beta chains derived from one specimen sequenced in a study of graft-versus-host responses after intestinal transplantation. Antigens of these TCRs are unknown. Repertoires were generated with immunoSEQ multiplex PCR, while TCRdb's copy carries only in-frame clones and drops some. The sample comprises about 90,000 clones, around 83% of which are singletons, and 17% rests with the top ten. The material sequenced was unstimulated CD8+ T cells sorted from spleen or lymph node cells, taken before intestinal transplant. The receptors come from a human donor who received an intestinal transplant.

The CDR3 reads CASTLSDSGGDEQFF. CDR3 nucleotide sequence: TGCGCCAGCACCCTTTCCGACTCGGGGGGCGATGAGCAGTTCTTC. The chain is built from TRBV10-1 and TRBJ2-1; D is perhaps TRBD2 (7 bases). Per the germline V gene, CDR1 is WNHNN and CDR2 is SYGVQD (reference sequence). Trimming took 7 bases from V and 8 from J, leaving 21 bases between them. CDR3 length: 15 amino acids.

In this sample, this clone turned up once. V usage is TRBV25-1 and J usage is TRBJ1-1; D unresolved. Per germline, CDR1 MGHDK and CDR2 SYGVNS. This CDR3 region has 11 residues. Trimming pared 10 bases from V and 5 bases from J, leaving 11 bases between. CDR3 protein: CATQVTTEAFF. The CDR3 DNA reads TGTGCCACCCAAGTTACGACTGAAGCTTTCTTT.

This clone was found once. The chain combines TRBV5-8 with TRBJ2-3; 7 bases line up with TRBD2. Germline V CDR1 and CDR2: SGHTS, YDEGEE. Trimming at V came to 0 bases and at J to 1 base, leaving 5 bases not matched to a gene. This CDR3 comprises 16 residues. CDR3 residues: CASSLDASGGTDTQYF. For the CDR3, the DNA is TGTGCCAGCAGCTTGGACGCTAGCGGAGGCACAGATACGCAGTATTTT.

The V gene is TRBV23-1, the J gene TRBJ2-5; a weak D match, TRBD2 (6 bases). TRBV23-1 is marked as an open reading frame, function uncertain. Trimming removed 7 bases from V and 3 bases from J, with 18 bases in between. This CDR3 contains 15 residues. This chain's CDR3 is CASTRRGGVKETQYF. CDR3 nucleotides: TGCGCCAGCACCCGACGAGGCGGGGTTAAAGAGACCCAGTACTTC.

The chain employs TRBV5-6 and TRBJ2-7; D call uncertain. Germline-derived CDR1 and CDR2 are SGHDT and YYEEEE. The CDR3 is 13 residues long. Trimming took 2 bases from V and 5 from J, leaving 11 bases between them. The CDR3 nucleotides are TGTGCCAGCAGCTTCTCTCAAGGCCACGAGCAGTACTTC. Translated, it gives CASSFSQGHEQYF.

The chain recombines TRBV19 with TRBJ1-1; possible D gene TRBD1, 5 bases. Germline values: CDR1 LNHDA, CDR2 SQIVND (reference sequence). Trimming removed 3 bases at V and 1 base at J, with 9 bases between. This CDR3 has 14 residues. The CDR3 here is CASSIGDGNTEAFF. The CDR3 DNA reads as TGTGCCAGTAGTATCGGGGACGGGAACACTGAAGCTTTCTTT. The full variable domain, rest sourced from reference TRBV19 and TRBJ1-1, is DGGITQSPKYLFRKEGQNVTLSCEQNLNHDAMYWYRQDPGQGLRLIYYSQIVNDFQKGDIAEGYSVSREKKESFPLTVTSAQKNPTAFYLCASSIGDGNTEAFFGQGTRLTVV.

The CDR3 coding sequence is TGTGCCAGCAGCCCAGAGGGGTTTACGCAGTATTTT. Encoded protein: CASSPEGFTQYF. The chain links TRBV13 to TRBJ2-3, with D perhaps TRBD1 or TRBD2 (5 bases each). The CDR3 sequence is 12 residues long. Germline V gene data show CDR1 as PRHDT and CDR2 as FYEKMQ (reference sequence). V was pared by 5 bases and J by 8 bases, with 11 bases between.

V gene TRBV5-4 combines with J gene TRBJ2-7, with 7 positions matching TRBD2. CDR1 and CDR2 from the germline V gene are SGHNT and YYREEE (reference sequence). There are 12 residues in the CDR3. The ends lost 10 bases at V and 5 bases at J; junction bases unmatched: 9. Written as DNA, the CDR3 is TGTGCCCGGACCGGGGGGAACCACGAGCAGTACTTC. It encodes CARTGGNHEQYF.

The V and J genes are TRBV30 and TRBJ2-6, with 7 nucleotides matching TRBD1. The CDR3 contains 14 residues. Losses at the gene ends were 6 bases for V and 4 bases for J; bases not matched to a gene: 6. Germline-derived CDR1 and CDR2 are GTSNPN and SVGIG (reference sequence). Here the CDR3 reads CACSQGSGANVLTF. The CDR3 DNA reads TGTGCCTGTTCACAGGGGTCAGGGGCCAACGTCCTGACTTTC. Complete variable domain (other parts from reference TRBV30 and TRBJ2-6): SQTIHQWPATLVQPVGSPLSLECTVEGTSNPNLYWYRQAAGRGLQLLFYSVGIGQISSEVPQNLSASRPQDRQFILSSKKLLLSDSGFYLCACSQGSGANVLTFGAGSRLTVL.

The genes are TRBV4-1 and TRBJ1-2; 8 nucleotides line up with TRBD1. The CDR3 contains 17 residues. CDR1 is MGHRA and CDR2 is YSYEKL in the germline V gene. V lost 1 base and J lost 1; bases outside the gene matches: 8. CDR3 in DNA: TGCGCCAGCAGCCAAGGTCCCCACAGGGGGGATAACTATGGCTACACCTTC. Protein sequence: CASSQGPHRGDNYGYTF.

The genes are TRBV4-1 and TRBJ2-1; TRBD2 matches at 10 bases. The CDR3 totals 16 residues. Germline V gene data show CDR1 as MGHRA and CDR2 as YSYEKL. With 0 bases clipped from V and 3 bases from J, the junction kept 2 bases outside the gene matches. The CDR3 protein is CASSQDLAGDYNEQFF. The CDR3 DNA is TGCGCCAGCAGCCAAGATCTAGCGGGGGACTACAATGAGCAGTTCTTC.

The chain couples TRBV5-1 to TRBJ1-1; no reliable D call. Trimming took 4 bases from V and 0 from J, leaving 16 bases between them. Germline lookup yields CDR1 SGHRS and CDR2 YFSETQ. The CDR3 has 16 amino acids. CDR3 in DNA: TGCGCCAGCAGCCGGCAGGCTACCCGCATGAACACTGAAGCTTTCTTT. Encoded protein: CASSRQATRMNTEAFF. Supplemented by reference TRBV5-1 and TRBJ1-1, the full variable domain reads KAGVTQTPRYLIKTRGQQVTLSCSPISGHRSVSWYQQTPGQGLQFLFEYFSETQRNKGNFPGRFSGRQFSNSRSEMNVSTLELGDSALYLCASSRQATRMNTEAFFGQGTRLTVV.

The gene calls are TRBV4-1 and TRBJ2-5, with D possibly called TRBD1 or TRBD2 (6 bases each). V lost 4 bases to trimming and J lost 5 bases, with 17 bases between them. The CDR3 spans 15 residues. Germline loops: CDR1 MGHRA, CDR2 YSYEKL. CDR3 amino acids: CASSPGGGGKETQYF. The CDR3 DNA follows: TGCGCCAGCAGCCCCGGCGGAGGGGGGAAGGAGACCCAGTACTTC.

The chain is built from TRBV7-9 and TRBJ2-5; 9 nucleotides align to TRBD2. The V gene end was trimmed by 5 bases and the J gene end by 3 bases; junction bases not matched to a gene: 4. The CDR3 covers 14 residues. Germline assignment: CDR1 SEHNR and CDR2 FQNEAQ (reference sequence). CDR3 DNA: TGTGCCAGCAGCCTACGACTAGCGGAAGAGACCCAGTACTTC. Its protein is CASSLRLAEETQYF.

V and J are TRBV6-1 and TRBJ2-7; no firm D call. This CDR3 spans 15 amino acids. Between the trimmed V and J ends, which lost 3 bases and 1 base, there was a span of 13 bases. Germline lookup yields CDR1 MNHNS and CDR2 SASEGT. The CDR3 loop is CASSDFTETSYEQYF. The CDR3 bases are TGTGCCAGCAGTGATTTTACAGAAACGTCCTACGAGCAGTACTTC.

V gene TRBV10-3 combines with J gene TRBJ2-2, with TRBD2 matching 14 bases. After removal of 3 bases from V and 4 bases from J, the junction contained 4 bases not matched to a gene. The CDR3 runs to 17 residues. The germline CDR1 and CDR2 sequences are ENHRY and SYGVKD. CDR3 region: CAISDRTSGGSTGELFF. CDR3 nucleotides: TGTGCCATCAGTGATCGGACTAGCGGGGGGAGCACCGGGGAGCTGTTTTTT.

The genes are TRBV19 and TRBJ2-7; TRBD2 aligns across 10 bases. Germline trimming cut 2 bases from V and 3 bases from J; bases unmatched to any gene: 7. The CDR3 contains 16 residues. In germline, CDR1 is LNHDA, CDR2 SQIVND (reference sequence). The CDR3 is CASSISSGGQYYEQYF. For the CDR3, the DNA is TGTGCCAGTAGTATATCTAGCGGGGGCCAATACTACGAGCAGTACTTC.

The chain has TRBV7-9 and TRBJ1-3, with D possibly TRBD1 on 5 matching bases. The CDR3 spans 18 residues. Trimming left V 2 bases short and J 4 bases short, with 21 bases between. From germline, CDR1 is SEHNR and CDR2 FQNEAQ (reference sequence). The CDR3 here is CASSLCQGCTGPGNTIYF. CDR3 DNA: TGTGCCAGCAGCTTATGCCAAGGATGCACAGGCCCCGGAAACACCATATATTTT. The full variable domain, rest sourced from reference TRBV7-9 and TRBJ1-3, is DTGVSQNPRHKITKRGQNVTFRCDPISEHNRLYWYRQTLGQGPEFLTYFQNEAQLEKSRLLSDRFSAERPKGSFSTLEIQRTEQGDSAMYLCASSLCQGCTGPGNTIYFGEGSWLTVV.

V usage is TRBV10-1 and J usage is TRBJ2-7; 8 nucleotides match TRBD1. The CDR3 is 14 amino acids. The germline V gene has CDR1 WNHNN and CDR2 SYGVQD (reference sequence). V shed 3 bases and J 3 bases; nucleotides not matched to a gene: 4. The CDR3 reads CASSDHRGDYEQYF. DNA for the CDR3: TGCGCCAGCAGTGATCACAGGGGGGACTACGAGCAGTACTTC.

V usage is TRBV19 and J usage is TRBJ1-2, with a tentative D call TRBD1 (5 bases). The CDR3 contains 18 residues. From germline, CDR1 is LNHDA and CDR2 SQIVND (reference sequence). Trimming took off 3 bases at V and 8 bases at J, with 28 bases between the two ends. The CDR3 region is CASSIGGDRMSYYEGYTF. The CDR3 DNA is TGTGCCAGTAGTATCGGTGGCGACAGAATGAGCTATTATGAAGGCTACACCTTC.

V usage is TRBV6-5 and J usage is TRBJ2-7; possibly TRBD1 for D (6 bases). CDR1 is MNHEY and CDR2 is SVGAGI in the germline V gene. The CDR3 totals 14 residues. The germline V and J ends were trimmed by 6 bases and 6 bases, with 18 bases remaining between them. The CDR3 sequence: CASSITGQLGEQYF. The CDR3, as DNA: TGTGCCAGCAGCATCACAGGGCAGTTGGGCGAGCAGTACTTC.